Sequencing of this T cell receptor (beta chain) was carried out in a study of cytomegalovirus exposure and HLA in healthy donors (dated by TCRdb to 2016 to 2017). Regarding the research as a whole: An earlier analysis of under 600 of the donors reported about 250 Gb of sequence data and 117 million unique TCR beta sequences from 150 million to 200 million T cells. An early release that covered fewer than 800 HLA-typed donors contained around 300 gigabases of sequencing data and roughly 84 million unique TCR sequences. The genetic ancestry cluster associated with self-reported Caucasian donors included 81% of the roughly 400 genotyped donors. The aim of the study was to test whether cataloging public T cell receptors could identify signatures of past pathogen exposure. The study used immunosequencing to profile the T cell repertoires of approximately 630 subjects and linked those repertoires to cytomegalovirus serostatus. Besides the first cohort of under 700 subjects, a separate validation cohort made up of about 120 different subjects was used. The study combined high-throughput TCR immunosequencing, statistical association of individual TCRs with disease status, and machine learning to predict cytomegalovirus infection status. A later analysis re-analyzed previously published TCR beta repertoires from roughly 630 donors and added high-resolution HLA genotyping to study TCR occurrence patterns. Rather than drawing on any new phenotypic data, the later analysis identified candidate immune exposures from TCR beta sequences and the way those sequences occurred across donors. An earlier analysis of around 540 of the donors applied high-throughput TCR beta sequencing to assess whether each TCR beta V gene segment acted as functional or pseudogenic. Donor age, sex, ethnicity and CMV serostatus were compiled alongside the repertoire data. A later genetic analysis used genome-wide SNP genotypes for about 60% of the 666 donors, treating that subset as a discovery cohort. Every repertoire in the discovery cohort had been generated on one and the same sequencing platform. Both class I and class II loci were covered by HLA typing, at four-digit resolution. The number of donors typed differed by locus, with 629-630 for A, B, C, DRB1 and DQB1, 522 for DQA1, nearly 610 for DPA1, and 450 to 480 for DPB1. About 5 DR-DQ haplotypes were handled as single units for association and clustering, since linkage in the cohort was strong. Among 398 genotyped donors of the cohort, an average of about 240,000 unique TCR beta nucleotide sequences was sequenced per donor, of which 15% to 20% were non-productive. The study at large found these results: Specific HLA alleles were associated with more than 15,000 TCR beta sequences at a false discovery rate of 0.05 in a later analysis. A later analysis found that TCR association rates varied across HLA loci, with DRB1 alleles showing the most associated TCRs and HLA-C alleles the fewest. In both the original and validation cohorts, the classifier was reported to diagnose cytomegalovirus status with high specificity and sensitivity. A later analysis found that HLA-associated TCR beta chains were more clonally expanded and had lower generation probabilities than equally common non-associated chains. The authors suggested that the approach could potentially be extended to other disease states and immunological phenotypes. The 87-base-pair reads could not distinguish some IMGT-functional V segments, including TRBV6-2 and TRBV6-3, so those segments were excluded. Because counts were too low, 15 or so rarely observed V segments, including chromosome 9 orphons, were excluded from the earlier analysis of under 650 of the donors. When HLA alleles, especially DR and DQ, strongly co-occurred, attributing TCR associations to individual alleles was difficult. A few of the identified cytomegalovirus-associated TCR beta chains were confirmed in vitro to be specific for cytomegalovirus antigens. Correlated functional status among segregating V segments might reflect linkage disequilibrium, but an unknown experimental factor could not be ruled out. Because some donors lacked HLA typing at each locus, the association tests relied only on the typed subset. The cohort was sequenced for TCR beta chains only, and without alpha or paired-chain data the features that could be detected were limited. According to a later analysis, parvovirus B19, influenza, CMV and Epstein-Barr virus appeared linked to several top co-occurrence clusters. In a later genetic analysis, fewer N-insertions in productive TCRs were reported among donors in an Asian-associated ancestry cluster than the roughly 700-donor mean. In the study, approximately 160 TCR beta chains were listed as associated with cytomegalovirus. The only immune exposure information available for the cohort was CMV serostatus. In a later analysis, most CMV-associated TCR beta chains were found to appear HLA-restricted, with HLA associations seemingly driven largely by CMV exposure. A further reported finding was that TCR beta sequences accurately predicted the HLA-A and HLA-B alleles for most subjects in the first cohort. A cluster of highly shared sequence variants was judged likely to represent a technical artifact of the sequencing pipeline. An association between a missense DCLRE1C variant and V-gene and J-gene trimming of TCR beta chains was found in a later genetic analysis and replicated in an independent cohort. While some public TCRs were present in many individuals, most TCR sequences turned up only very rarely across donors. Presence/absence analyses assumed roughly uniform sequencing depth across donors, an assumption that may not hold. Broadly in line with IMGT annotations, most TCR beta V segments showed up in productive rearrangements about 87% or about 30% of the time in an earlier analysis of 450 to 750 of the donors.

Concerning this clone itself: The specificity of this receptor is unknown. Nothing much larger sits one base from this clone, and base qualities are not available.

The cohort was made up of under 800 healthy bone marrow donors. Cohort members were all nominally healthy when sampled, although unrecorded immune exposures were likely present. The donor tested CMV seronegative, placing the donor among the 352 seronegative members of the cohort. A peripheral blood sample was provided by each donor, and peripheral blood mononuclear cells were used for TCR beta sequencing. Genomic DNA was extracted from the blood cell samples with the Qiagen DNeasy Blood Extraction Kit. Receptors were amplified or captured by the immunoSEQ multiplex PCR assay. A mixture of 60 forward primers for TCR Vbeta segments and 13 reverse primers for TCR Jbeta segments was used in the multiplex PCR. The CDR3 region of rearranged TCR beta genes was amplified from genomic DNA with a multiplex PCR assay. On the Illumina HiSeq System, the amplified TCR beta libraries were sequenced as 87-base-pair reads. The paper's data handling went like this. A later analysis counted about 80 million unique TCR beta chains across the 500 to 850 repertoires, and some 11 million of these chains were shared by at least two donors. Raw reads were error-corrected and collapsed into unique sequences by a nearest-neighbor algorithm in which closely related sequences were merged to remove PCR and sequencing errors. To assign V, D and J gene segments, CDR3 sequences were aligned to IMGT reference sequences. Each retained sequence needed at least a six-nucleotide match to both a V gene segment and a J gene segment. A rearrangement counted as productive if the CDR3 had no stop codons and remained in frame with V and J, and every other rearrangement counted as non-productive. Following IMGT convention, CDR3 was defined as the stretch from the second conserved V-encoded cysteine to the conserved J-encoded phenylalanine. Sequences without an unambiguous match to a single V gene segment were excluded from the earlier analysis of 450 to 650 of the donors. In an earlier analysis of a few hundred of the donors, a V segment was called functional when productive rearrangements were above 56.7%, and segregating when the standard deviation between donors exceeded 5%. To diagnose cytomegalovirus status from the catalog of TCR beta chain sequences, a statistical classification framework was built. In a later analysis, V and J genes were assigned by comparing TCR nucleotide sequences against IMGT/GENE-DB human TR gene sequences. In a later analysis, CDR3 sequences and most-parsimonious VDJ recombination scenarios were assigned using the TCRdist pipeline. In a later analysis, each TCR beta chain was defined by its CDR3 amino acid sequence together with its V-gene family, and reads lacking a unique V-gene family were excluded. To address suspected cross-contamination and a sequencing artifact, a later analysis removed some 620 highly shared, low-generation-probability nucleotide sequences. In a later analysis, a clonal expansion index was calculated for each public chain from normalized within-repertoire ranks of inferred template counts. In a later analysis, generation probabilities were computed with a VDJ recombination model fitted to out-of-frame rearrangements, and the resulting probabilities were checked against IGoR. In a later analysis, hypergeometric tests were used to score TCR-TCR, TCR-HLA and TCR-CMV co-occurrence, with a repertoire-size bias correction applied to TCR pairs. A later analysis estimated false discovery rates by permuting HLA or CMV assignments 20 times. In a later analysis, co-occurring TCRs were grouped using DBSCAN, and TCRdist sequence similarity was added for clustering within HLA-allele-positive subsets. Co-occurrence clustering excluded repertoires with fewer than 30,000 or more than 120,000 public chains, plus five with anomalous nucleotide sharing. TCRdb took over this immuneACCESS table, retaining in-frame rearrangements with V and J assigned. Such tables are incomplete; in checked studies, under half of the missing clones stem from an unresolved V gene, and the remainder is unexplained. V and J calls and clone size are given by that table; D and trimming were obtained from the DNA. The sample records fewer than 80,000 clones, about 75% of which are singletons. The ten largest clones represent more than 3% of the sample.

Including cysteine and phenylalanine, the CDR3 has 16 amino acids. Only CDR3 DNA remains: 48 bases, in frame from the first base. CDR1 is given as MGHRA and CDR2 as YSYEKL, both from the germline V gene. V trim: 0 bases; J trim: 2 bases; unmatched bases: 4. The material sequenced was PBMCs. This sequence originates from a man aged 18 to 30 in good health and CMV-seronegative. The chain joins TRBV4-1 to TRBJ2-7; 10 central bases correspond to TRBD2. The nucleotides are TGCGCCAGCAGCCAAGACCCCGGACTAGCGGCCTACGAGCAGTACTTC. Translated, it gives CASSQDPGLAAYEQYF.